One sample yielded the 2 T cell receptor beta chains listed below, sequenced in a study of identical twins. TCRdb itself ran the 5' RACE reads through MiXCR, one entry per CDR3 protein. The sample holds approximately 490,000 distinct CDR3 sequences, about 20% seen once. The sample was also linked to a second study, of yellow fever vaccine responses in identical twins.

Material for sequencing was CD4+ T cells sorted from blood. Receptors were obtained from a woman aged 18-29 years in good health.

This clonotype was observed many times. The chain carries TRBV20-1 and TRBJ2-3; 12 bases fit TRBD2. Germline-derived CDR1 and CDR2 are DFQATT and SNEGSKA (reference sequence). Trimming took 3 bases from V and 6 from J; bases not matched to a gene: 7. The CDR3 totals 15 residues. CDR3 nucleotides: TGCAGTGCTAGGCTAGCGGGGGGGCCTCGCGATACGCAGTATTTT. Translation gives CSARLAGGPRDTQYF.

This rearrangement joins TRBV5-1 to TRBJ2-3; perhaps D is TRBD1 or TRBD2 (5 bases each). Germline V CDR1 and CDR2: SGHRS, YFSETQ. With 4 bases removed from V and 2 bases from J, the gap between germline ends came to 14 bases. CDR3 size: 15 residues. In DNA form, the CDR3 reads TGCGCCAGCAGCCTCGACCGAGGGGACACAGATACGCAGTATTTT. This gives the protein CASSLDRGDTDTQYF. The full variable domain, in which reference TRBV5-1 and TRBJ2-3 provide the parts outside the CDR3, is KAGVTQTPRYLIKTRGQQVTLSCSPISGHRSVSWYQQTPGQGLQFLFEYFSETQRNKGNFPGRFSGRQFSNSRSEMNVSTLELGDSALYLCASSLDRGDTDTQYFGPGTRLTVL.